Below, one TCR beta chain is given with its context. Its antigen is undetermined. This entry comes from a study of Graves' ophthalmopathy and Graves' hyperthyroidism. Researchers took RNA transcripts and amplified TCR beta CDR3 regions from them. The first-round RT-PCR employed HTBI primers together with the Qiagen OneStep RT-PCR kit. A multiplex PCR was then performed as the second round. TCRdb analysed the multiplex PCR reads with MiXCR anew, one entry per CDR3 protein. Among approximately 640,000 distinct CDR3 sequences, approximately 39% were seen once, and the ten largest hold roughly 3%. Study conclusions and caveats: Most expanded thyroid clonotypes above 0.001 frequency also appeared in blood.

This clonotype was obtained from an adult man with Graves' ophthalmopathy. Material for sequencing was peripheral blood.

The CDR3 coding sequence is TGCAGCGTAGTGCGGGGCTACTCTGGAAACACCATATATTTT. It is translated as CSVVRGYSGNTIYF. This chain connects TRBV29-1 to TRBJ1-3; D is possibly TRBD1 (5 bases). The V and J ends lost 6 bases and 0 bases respectively, with 12 bases between them. This CDR3 comprises 14 residues. The germline CDR1 and CDR2 sequences are SQVTM and ANQGSEA.